Listed below are T cell receptor beta chains from one sample, sequenced in a study of cytomegalovirus exposure and HLA in healthy donors. Assay: immunoSEQ multiplex PCR; the TCRdb copy retains only in-frame clones and omits some. Of fewer than 200,000 clones listed, 80% to 85% are singletons. The specimen sequenced was PBMCs. Every receptor here comes from a man aged 30 to 45 in good health and CMV-seronegative. CDR3s include the opening cysteine and the closing phenylalanine or tryptophan. D genes are given only for firm matches. The size field is filled for only some rows; it gives once, few, many or a size class.

TRBV10-3,.,.,TRBJ2-2,CAISVGGRENTGELFF,TGTGCCATCAGTGTAGGAGGGAGAGAGAACACCGGGGAGCTGTTTTTT
TRBV27,.,TRBD2,TRBJ2-5,CASSPSGQETQYF,TGTGCCAGCAGTCCTAGCGGACAAGAGACCCAGTACTTC
TRBV5-8,.,TRBD1,TRBJ2-7,CASSLRDRGDEQYF,TGTGCCAGCAGCTTGAGGGACAGGGGCGACGAGCAGTACTTC
TRBV2,.,TRBD1,TRBJ2-5,CASREDRVLETQYF,TGTGCCAGCAGAGAGGACAGGGTGTTGGAGACCCAGTACTTC
TRBV7-6,once,TRBD1,TRBJ1-1,CASSLKVRGSVRVNTEAFF,TGTGCCAGCAGCTTAAAGGTCAGGGGGTCGGTCCGCGTGAACACTGAAGCTTTCTTT
TRBV6-5,.,.,TRBJ2-7,CASSPVTRGTYEQYF,TGTGCCAGCAGCCCGGTGACGCGGGGCACCTACGAGCAGTACTTC
TRBV5-4,few,TRBD1,TRBJ2-7,CASSSDRGSYEQYF,TGTGCCAGCAGTAGTGACAGGGGCTCCTACGAGCAGTACTTC
TRBV4-3,.,.,TRBJ2-1,CASSPGGTGDNEQFF,TGCGCCAGCAGCCCCGGAGGGACCGGAGACAATGAGCAGTTCTTC
TRBV11-3,.,.,TRBJ2-2,CASSLGPGMNTGELFF,TGTGCCAGCAGCTTAGGGCCAGGGATGAACACCGGGGAGCTGTTTTTT
TRBV27,.,.,TRBJ1-2,CASSPQGGSYGYTF,TGTGCCAGCAGTCCCCAGGGAGGGAGCTATGGCTACACCTTC
TRBV27,.,.,TRBJ2-7,CASSFQGHSYEQYF,TGTGCCAGCAGTTTCCAGGGGCACTCCTACGAGCAGTACTTC
TRBV5-1,.,TRBD1,TRBJ2-7,CASSSTGASFSHEQYF,TGCGCCAGCAGCTCGACAGGGGCTTCCTTTTCCCACGAGCAGTACTTC
TRBV5-1,.,TRBD2,TRBJ2-5,CASSAGTSGRRGETQYF,TGCGCCAGCAGCGCCGGGACTAGCGGGAGGCGGGGGGAGACCCAGTACTTC
TRBV19,once,TRBD2,TRBJ2-1,CASSTTSGIRNEQFF,TGTGCCAGTAGTACCACTAGCGGGATCCGAAATGAGCAGTTCTTC
TRBV7-9,once,.,TRBJ2-7,CASSLRETYEQYF,TGTGCCAGCAGCTTAAGGGAGACCTACGAGCAGTACTTC
TRBV2,.,.,TRBJ1-2,CASSEANRVTYGYTF,TGTGCCAGCAGTGAGGCTAACAGGGTGACCTATGGCTACACCTTC
TRBV19,once,.,TRBJ1-2,CASSMVPRGAGDYGYTF,TGTGCCAGTAGTATGGTCCCGAGGGGTGCGGGAGATTATGGCTACACCTTC
TRBV27,.,.,TRBJ2-7,CATKWEQGAYEQYF,TGTGCCACCAAATGGGAACAGGGAGCTTACGAGCAGTACTTC
TRBV13,.,.,TRBJ1-2,CASSGIQGGYTF,TGTGCCAGCAGCGGAATACAGGGTGGCTACACCTTC
TRBV4-1,.,TRBD1,TRBJ1-2,CASRGQGEYGYTF,TGCGCCAGCAGGGGGCAGGGGGAGTATGGCTACACCTTC
TRBV5-1,few,TRBD2,TRBJ2-3,CASSAGLAYPTQYF,TGCGCCAGCAGCGCGGGACTAGCGTATCCCACGCAGTATTTT
TRBV7-3,.,.,TRBJ2-3,CASSFREGDTQYF,TGTGCCAGCAGCTTCCGGGAAGGGGATACGCAGTATTTT
TRBV7-9,.,TRBD2,TRBJ2-1,CASSLGGSNEQFF,TGTGCCAGCAGCTTGGGAGGGAGCAATGAGCAGTTCTTC
TRBV7-9,.,.,TRBJ1-2,CASSLARGYGYTF,TGTGCCAGCAGCTTAGCCAGAGGCTATGGCTACACCTTC
TRBV25-1,.,.,TRBJ1-1,CASSDGWANTEAFF,TGTGCCAGCAGCGATGGGTGGGCCAACACTGAAGCTTTCTTT
TRBV4-2,.,TRBD2,TRBJ2-3,CASSQDTLAGGGFIDTQYF,TGTGCCAGCAGCCAAGATACGCTAGCGGGGGGGGGATTTATAGATACGCAGTATTTT
TRBV27,.,TRBD2,TRBJ2-1,CASSPLSGSSKPYNEQFF,TGTGCCAGTTCACCACTAAGCGGGAGTAGTAAGCCCTACAATGAGCAGTTCTTC
TRBV28,.,TRBD1,TRBJ1-1,CASSLELTGSYMNTEAFF,TGTGCCAGCAGTTTAGAACTGACAGGGAGCTACATGAACACTGAAGCTTTCTTT
TRBV19,once,.,TRBJ2-5,CASSMRQNQETQYF,TGTGCCAGTAGTATGAGACAGAACCAAGAGACCCAGTACTTC
TRBV19,.,.,TRBJ1-2,CASSIFFGSGEDKYGYTF,TGTGCCAGTAGTATATTTTTTGGGTCAGGGGAAGATAAATATGGCTACACCTTC
TRBV4-3,.,TRBD2,TRBJ2-4,CASSQDGGRSIQYF,TGCGCCAGCAGCCAAGACGGCGGGAGAAGCATTCAGTACTTC
TRBV6-5,.,.,TRBJ1-2,CASRATGFYGYTF,TGTGCCAGCAGAGCTACAGGGTTCTATGGCTACACCTTC
TRBV18,.,.,TRBJ1-4,CASSIASEEKLFF,TGTGCCAGCTCAATAGCATCCGAGGAAAAACTGTTTTTT
TRBV5-1,few,TRBD1,TRBJ1-1,CASSLEGTGGSQAFF,TGCGCCAGCAGCTTGGAAGGGACAGGGGGCTCACAAGCTTTCTTT
TRBV11-2,.,.,TRBJ1-1,CASSSDTHTEAFF,TGTGCCAGCAGCTCGGACACCCACACTGAAGCTTTCTTT
TRBV5-5,.,.,TRBJ2-3,CASSLESLRDTQYF,TGTGCCAGCAGCTTGGAGAGCTTGAGAGATACGCAGTATTTT
TRBV7-7,.,.,TRBJ2-3,CASSPRGDRTVDTQYF,TGTGCCAGCAGCCCACGGGGGGACAGGACCGTCGATACGCAGTATTTT
TRBV29-1,.,TRBD1,TRBJ1-1,CSVGQGSDTEAFF,TGCAGCGTTGGACAGGGAAGTGACACTGAAGCTTTCTTT
TRBV2,.,TRBD1,TRBJ1-5,CASSGQGAFQPQHF,TGTGCCAGCAGTGGACAGGGGGCGTTTCAGCCCCAGCATTTT
TRBV12-5,.,TRBD2,TRBJ2-1,CASGLVLSGRASRQFF,TGTGCTAGTGGTTTGGTACTGAGCGGGAGGGCCTCTAGGCAGTTCTTC
TRBV5-5,.,.,TRBJ2-1,CASSLTGSVGSNEQFF,TGTGCCAGCAGCCTCACCGGGTCCGTTGGTTCCAATGAGCAGTTCTTC